These 4 T cell receptor beta chains were sequenced from one sample in a study of OX40 agonist ivuxolimab in advanced cancers. Assay used: immunoSEQ multiplex PCR; TCRdb lists only in-frame clones, some missing. This table holds roughly 61,000 clones, 92% found once. The sequencing here drew on CD4+ or CD8+ T cells sorted from blood, taken in a trial of the OX40 agonist ivuxolimab. The receptor set was obtained from an adult with an advanced solid tumor such as melanoma, head and neck, liver or kidney cancer.

This clone was counted a few times. The chain employs TRBV28 and TRBJ1-5, with D possibly TRBD1 on 5 matching bases. The CDR3 is 12 residues long. V lost 7 bases and J 4 bases, leaving 8 bases between the germline ends. Germline V gene lookup returns CDR1 MDHEN and CDR2 SYDVKM. CDR3 DNA: TGTGCCAGCACCCAGGGAAATCAGCCCCAGCATTTT. Residues: CASTQGNQPQHF. Full variable domain (remainder filled in from reference TRBV28 and TRBJ1-5): DVKVTQSSRYLVKRTGEKVFLECVQDMDHENMFWYRQDPGLGLRLIYFSYDVKMKEKGDIPEGYSVSREKKERFSLILESASTNQTSMYLCASTQGNQPQHFGDGTRLSIL.

The chain is built from TRBV9 and TRBJ2-1, with D unclear. Germline V gene sequence: CDR1 SGDLS, CDR2 YYNGEE. The CDR3 has 15 residues. V dropped 7 bases and J dropped 0 bases, with 14 bases sitting between them. This chain's CDR3 is CASGPTGDSYNEQFF. As DNA, the CDR3 is TGTGCCAGCGGACCGACTGGGGACTCCTACAATGAGCAGTTCTTC. The variable domain in full, with the rest retrieved from reference TRBV9 and TRBJ2-1, is DSGVTQTPKHLITATGQRVTLRCSPRSGDLSVYWYQQSLDQGLQFLIQYYNGEERAKGNILERFSAQQFPDLHSELNLSSLELGDSALYFCASGPTGDSYNEQFFGPGTRLTVL.

The rearrangement links TRBV28 to TRBJ2-3; a weak D match, TRBD2 (5 bases). Trimming stripped 5 bases from V and 1 base from J, with 13 bases between. Germline CDR1 reads MDHEN; CDR2 reads SYDVKM. The CDR3 length is 15 residues. The CDR3 coding sequence is TGTGCCAGCAGTCCGAGTGTCGGGGGCACAGATACGCAGTATTTT. Amino acids: CASSPSVGGTDTQYF.

The chain uses TRBV6-6 and TRBJ1-1; tentatively, D is TRBD1 (5 bases). The CDR3 runs to 14 residues. Deletions cut 2 bases from V and 5 bases from J, with 12 bases between. Germline assignment: CDR1 MNHNY and CDR2 SVGAGI (reference sequence). The CDR3 DNA reads TGTGCCAGCAGTTACGGGGGGAGAGGGACTGAAGCTTTCTTT. As protein: CASSYGGRGTEAFF.